This T cell receptor beta chain was recovered during a study of Ad26.COV2.S vaccination and SARS-CoV-2 variants. Overall study context: Donor was one of the participants in the Ad26.COV2.S arm of the COV1001 trial. Study conclusions and caveats: Comparable non-spike TCR breadth was observed in vaccine and placebo recipients. After vaccination, substantial breadth of spike-specific CD8+ and CD4+ responses was reported.

Regarding this clone: Its antigen is undetermined.

Profiled with immunoSEQ multiplex PCR; TCRdb holds only in-frame clones, not every one. The repertoire holds approximately 400,000 clones, with about 80% as singletons. Treatment described: some 20 received Ad26.COV2.S at low or high dose, single or two shots; roughly five received placebo; per-sample allocation not given. The samples date from day 63 after the first vaccine or placebo injection. Cohort 1b enrolled adults aged 18-55 years in Boston. This TCR was recovered from a person aged 18-60 years who received the Ad26.COV2.S COVID-19 vaccine or a placebo. The sequencing here drew on peripheral blood, taken in a trial of Ad26.COV2.S vaccine versus placebo.

The CDR3: CASSQVRLEQFF. The CDR3, as DNA: TGTGCCAGCAGCCAAGTCCGCCTAGAGCAGTTCTTC. The chain links TRBV3-1 (or the pseudogene TRBV3-2) to TRBJ2-1; the D is unclear. This CDR3 is 12 amino acids long. Germline values: CDR1 LGHDT, CDR2 YNNKEL (reference sequence). The V end was cut by 1 base, the J end by 10 bases, with 8 bases between.